This T cell receptor beta chain was identified during a study of T cells expressing NK-cell markers. Whole-study context: Of eight sequenced donors, seven were HCMV-seropositive and one HCMV-seronegative. Study outcomes and limitations: A handful of donors had dominant NKG2C+ clonotypes that comprised about 1.0-7.0% of their CD8+ T cells. Also leading the CD3+CD56-NKG2C+ fraction in several donors were these clonotypes. Uncertainty persisted over the HCMV specificity of expanded NKG2C+ T cell clones.

The CDR3 consists of 15 residues. From its re-call of the 5' RACE reads, TCRdb lists each CDR3 protein once, without DNA. The sample yields around 550,000 distinct CDR3 sequences, of which the top ten take up approximately 3.5%. Concerning this clonotype itself: Its target is not known.

This receptor was obtained from a man aged 18 to 30 in good health. V usage is TRBV12-3 or TRBV12-4 and J usage is TRBJ2-1. Sequenced sample: blood T cells: a sorted CD56 or NKG2C T cell subset, CD4+ or CD8+ T cells, or bulk PBMC T cells (not recorded which). CDR3 sequence reads: CASSRRTFNYNEQFF.